These 29 T cell receptor beta chains originate from one sample sequenced in a study of blood T cell repertoires in COVID-19. The method was immunoSEQ multiplex PCR; TCRdb's version includes in-frame clones alone and lacks a portion of them. The table has tens of thousands of clones, approximately 86% seen once; the top ten hold 1.4% to 1.5%. Sequenced: peripheral blood. All receptors come from a woman in her fifties or sixties with acute or convalescent COVID-19.

V and J are TRBV2 and TRBJ1-1, with TRBD1 identical over 9 bases. From germline, CDR1 is SNHLY and CDR2 FYNNEI. Trimming removed 6 bases from V and 4 bases from J; junction bases left unmatched: 12. This CDR3 contains 16 residues. The CDR3 nucleotides are TGTGCCAGCAGCAGGGACAGGGTCCGGTTGGGCACTGAAGCTTTCTTT. It translates to CASSRDRVRLGTEAFF.

The V call is TRBV6-5, the J call TRBJ2-7, with 7 positions matching TRBD1. The length of the CDR3 is 15 residues. CDR1 and CDR2 (germline): MNHEY, SVGAGI. The V segment lost 7 bases and the J segment 3 bases; nucleotides outside the gene matches: 12. In nucleotides, the CDR3 is TGTGCCAGCAACCCCGGACAGGCACGCCACTACGAGCAGTACTTC. This encodes CASNPGQARHYEQYF.

This clone was recorded once. The chain employs TRBV28 and TRBJ2-7, with 14 positions matching TRBD2. Germline V gives CDR1 MDHEN, CDR2 SYDVKM. Germline trimming cut 6 bases from V and 2 bases from J; bases unmatched to any gene: 3. This CDR3 is built from 15 residues. The CDR3: CASSGTSGGTYEQYF. CDR3 in DNA: TGTGCCAGCAGCGGGACTAGCGGGGGAACCTACGAGCAGTACTTC.

J is TRBJ1-2 and V is TRBV6-1; 10 bases are shared with TRBD1. The CDR3 consists of 15 residues. Germline V lookup: CDR1 MNHNS, CDR2 SASEGT. The V segment lost 3 bases and the J segment 4 bases; nucleotides outside the gene matches: 5. CDR3 loop: CASSERTGGSYGYTF. CDR3 DNA sequence: TGTGCCAGCAGTGAGAGGACAGGGGGGAGCTATGGCTACACCTTC.

This clone has a handful of counts. The rearrangement links TRBV10-1 to TRBJ1-1; 8 bases align to TRBD1. The CDR3 spans 13 residues. V gave up 2 bases and J gave up 6 bases; unmatched junction bases: 2. In germline, CDR1 is WNHNN, CDR2 SYGVQD (reference sequence). The CDR3 region is CASSEAQGAEAFF. DNA for the CDR3: TGCGCCAGCAGTGAGGCACAGGGGGCTGAAGCTTTCTTT.

The chain recombines TRBV7-2 with TRBJ1-3, with TRBD1 identical over 11 bases. This CDR3 region has 15 residues. Germline V lookup: CDR1 SGHTA, CDR2 FQGNSA. J gave up 3 bases and V 5 bases, and 3 bases lay outside the gene matches. The chain's CDR3 is CASSRTGGIGNTIYF. The CDR3 region has the DNA TGTGCCAGCAGCCGGACAGGGGGCATTGGAAACACCATATATTTT. The complete variable domain, with remaining parts taken from reference TRBV7-2 and TRBJ1-3, reads GAGVSQSPSNKVTEKGKDVELRCDPISGHTALYWYRQSLGQGLEFLIYFQGNSAPDKSGLPSDRFSAERTGGSVSTLTIQRTQQEDSAVYLCASSRTGGIGNTIYFGEGSWLTVV.

This clone was counted a few times. The chain links TRBV7-9 to TRBJ1-3; 7 bases are shared with TRBD1. CDR1 SEHNR and CDR2 FQNEAQ come from the germline V gene (reference sequence). This CDR3 has 15 residues. Trimming took 5 bases from V and 0 from J; bases not matched to a gene: 4. The CDR3 loop reads CASSLRGASGNTIYF. CDR3 nucleotides: TGTGCCAGCAGCCTCAGGGGGGCCTCTGGAAACACCATATATTTT.

V is TRBV19 and J is TRBJ2-5; TRBD2 aligns across 8 bases. Germline V gene sequence: CDR1 LNHDA, CDR2 SQIVND (reference sequence). The CDR3 length is 14 residues. J gave up 6 bases and V 6 bases, and 9 bases lay outside the gene matches. CDR3 DNA sequence: TGTGCCAGTAGCTCGGGACTAGTAGGAAAGACCCAGTACTTC. Amino acids: CASSSGLVGKTQYF.

The chain joins TRBV20-1 to TRBJ1-5; D is undetermined. Germline V gene data show CDR1 as DFQATT and CDR2 as SNEGSKA (reference sequence). There are 11 residues in the CDR3. Trimming took off 6 bases at V and 7 bases at J, with 10 bases between the two ends. CDR3 in DNA: TGCAGTGCCACGTCCGGGCAGCCCCAGCATTTT. It specifies CSATSGQPQHF.

The chain has TRBV29-1 and TRBJ2-1; 10 nucleotides align to TRBD1. Germline CDR1 and CDR2: SQVTM and ANQGSEA. The CDR3 loop spans 14 amino acids. With 4 bases clipped from V and 6 bases from J, the junction kept 6 bases outside the gene matches. CDR3 sequence (DNA): TGCAGCGTTGGACGGACAGGGGGGATCAATGAGCAGTTCTTC. Translation gives CSVGRTGGINEQFF.

The chain is built from TRBV7-6 and TRBJ1-2, with TRBD1 matching 8 bases. The CDR3 runs to 15 residues. Germline CDR1 and CDR2: SGHVS and FNYEAQ. V lost 5 bases to trimming and J lost 7 bases; unmatched junction nucleotides: 12. CDR3: CASSPTGQGLSGYTF. The CDR3 coding sequence is TGTGCCAGCAGCCCCACTGGACAGGGATTGTCTGGCTACACCTTC.

This clone has only one observation. The chain links TRBV28 to TRBJ1-2; D ambiguous. The CDR3 sequence is 14 residues long. The V end lost 3 bases, the J end lost 2 bases, and 10 bases lay between the germline ends. Germline CDR1 is MDHEN and CDR2 is SYDVKM. The CDR3 DNA reads as TGTGCCAGCAGTTTTCGACACACAAACTATGGCTACACCTTC. Its protein product is CASSFRHTNYGYTF.

This rearrangement joins TRBV13 to TRBJ2-7, with TRBD2 matching 10 bases. Unmatched junction bases numbered 12, after V lost 5 bases and J lost 2 bases. Per the germline V gene, CDR1 is PRHDT and CDR2 is FYEKMQ (reference sequence). This CDR3 comprises 17 residues. CDR3 DNA sequence: TGTGCCAGCAGCCCGGGGGGAAGTAGCGGGAGGCCCTACGAGCAGTACTTC. Translation: CASSPGGSSGRPYEQYF.

The chain has TRBV12-3 or TRBV12-4 and TRBJ2-5, with a weak D call TRBD2 (6 bases). CDR3 size: 13 residues. V was trimmed by 3 bases and J by 5 bases, leaving 10 bases between them. The CDR3 DNA reads TGTGCCAGCAGTTTGCGGGAAAGTGAGACCCAGTACTTC. This encodes CASSLRESETQYF.

CDR3 in DNA: TGCGCCAGCAGCTTGGGCCAGTCTTACAATGAGCAGTTCTTC. This translates into CASSLGQSYNEQFF. The chain couples TRBV5-1 to TRBJ2-1, with D uncertain. V was trimmed by 0 bases and J by 4 bases, leaving 8 bases between them. CDR1 and CDR2 (germline): SGHRS, YFSETQ. This CDR3 has 14 residues.

The chain couples TRBV5-6 to TRBJ2-7; D may be TRBD1 (6 bases). V dropped 7 bases and J dropped 6 bases, with 20 bases sitting between them. Germline lookup yields CDR1 SGHDT and CDR2 YYEEEE. CDR3 length equals 14 residues. CDR3 bases: TGTGCCAGCCAACCCGCCAGGGGATTGGGCGAGCAGTACTTC. Translated: CASQPARGLGEQYF.

The gene calls are TRBV5-1 and TRBJ2-5, with a weak D call TRBD1 (6 bases). The CDR3 runs to 14 residues. Looked up from germline, CDR1 is SGHRS and CDR2 is YFSETQ. Trimming pared 4 bases from V and 1 base from J, leaving 11 bases between. The CDR3 loop reads CASSTGQPQETQYF. The CDR3 DNA reads TGCGCCAGCAGCACCGGACAGCCCCAAGAGACCCAGTACTTC. The entire variable domain, with the rest obtained from reference TRBV5-1 and TRBJ2-5, is as follows: KAGVTQTPRYLIKTRGQQVTLSCSPISGHRSVSWYQQTPGQGLQFLFEYFSETQRNKGNFPGRFSGRQFSNSRSEMNVSTLELGDSALYLCASSTGQPQETQYFGPGTRLLVL.

The rearrangement joins TRBV27 to TRBJ1-1; weak D call: TRBD1 (6 bases). The CDR3 has 15 residues. Germline CDR1 is MNHEY and CDR2 is SMNVEV (reference sequence). V lost 6 bases and J lost 0, with 14 bases in between. The CDR3 coding sequence is TGTGCCAGCAGGAGAAGACAGGCATTGAACACTGAAGCTTTCTTT. Amino acid sequence: CASRRRQALNTEAFF.

J is TRBJ2-5 and V is TRBV5-1; TRBD2 matches 7 bases. The ends lost 0 bases at V and 5 bases at J; junction bases unmatched: 10. CDR1 and CDR2 from the germline V gene are SGHRS and YFSETQ. The length of the CDR3 is 16 residues. Here the CDR3 DNA reads TGCGCCAGCAGCTTGGCCGGGGGAGGGTCTCTTGAGACCCAGTACTTC. Translated, it gives CASSLAGGGSLETQYF.

V and J are TRBV5-1 and TRBJ1-1; 9 nucleotides line up with TRBD1. The trim removed 4 bases at V and 4 bases at J, leaving 8 bases unmatched. Germline assignment: CDR1 SGHRS and CDR2 YFSETQ. The CDR3 extends over 15 amino acids. Written as DNA, the CDR3 is TGCGCCAGCAGCATCATACAGGGGGCGCGCACTGAAGCTTTCTTT. Translated, it gives CASSIIQGARTEAFF.

The genes are TRBV5-1 and TRBJ2-5, with D hard to call. CDR3 length equals 13 residues. Germline V gives CDR1 SGHRS, CDR2 YFSETQ. V dropped 0 bases and J dropped 4 bases, with 7 bases sitting between them. The CDR3 DNA sequence: TGCGCCAGCAGCTTGGGTATCCCAGAGACCCAGTACTTC. Amino acid sequence: CASSLGIPETQYF.

This clone turned up a few times. V gene TRBV5-1 combines with J gene TRBJ2-7; the match to TRBD2 covers 7 bases. The trim removed 4 bases at V and 5 bases at J, leaving 9 bases unmatched. This CDR3 contains 14 residues. The germline V gene has CDR1 SGHRS and CDR2 YFSETQ. The chain's CDR3 is CASSPGLGTHEQYF. CDR3 in DNA: TGCGCCAGCAGCCCAGGACTAGGTACCCACGAGCAGTACTTC.

The sample holds a few counts of this clone. CDR3 coding DNA: TGTGCCAGCAGCTTAGGGGGAGCGGGAGTAACCTACGAGCAGTACTTC. The encoded protein is CASSLGGAGVTYEQYF. This chain joins TRBV7-9 and TRBJ2-7; 8 nucleotides line up with TRBD2. Germline CDR1 SEHNR, CDR2 FQNEAQ (reference sequence). This CDR3 comprises 16 residues. V was pared by 1 base and J by 2 bases, with 7 bases of the junction left unmatched.

This clone was seen once. The J gene is TRBJ1-2, the V gene TRBV7-8; TRBD1 matches 7 bases. Trimming cost V 5 bases and J 0 bases; bases outside gene matches: 9. The germline CDR1 and CDR2 sequences are SGHVS and FQNEAQ. The CDR3 has 16 amino acids. DNA of the CDR3: TGTGCCAGCAGCCGAGGGACAGCTACTTCTAACTATGGCTACACCTTC. Translated, it gives CASSRGTATSNYGYTF.

The rearrangement uses TRBV19 and TRBJ1-4, with D perhaps matching TRBD1 (5 bases). CDR3 size: 13 residues. Germline CDR1 reads LNHDA; CDR2 reads SQIVND (reference sequence). V dropped 8 bases and J dropped 7 bases, with 14 bases sitting between them. The CDR3 DNA follows: TGTGCCAGTCCGGGCTCCGGGGGTGAAAAACTGTTTTTT. The encoded protein is CASPGSGGEKLFF.

This clone has only a few counts. The rearrangement links TRBV6-6 to TRBJ1-1; 7 nucleotides match TRBD1. CDR1 and CDR2 from the germline V gene are MNHNY and SVGAGI (reference sequence). The junction had 9 bases not matched to a gene; V was cut back by 5 bases and J by 0 bases. The CDR3 extends over 16 amino acids. The CDR3 coding sequence is TGTGCCAGCAGTCGAAGGACAGGATTAATGAACACTGAAGCTTTCTTT. This gives the protein CASSRRTGLMNTEAFF.

The CDR3 DNA is TGTGCCAGCAGCGCCGGACAGCACAATCAGCCCCAGCATTTT. Translated, it gives CASSAGQHNQPQHF. The chain employs TRBV3-1 (or the pseudogene TRBV3-2) and TRBJ1-5, with D possibly matching TRBD1 (6 bases). In germline, CDR1 is LGHDT, CDR2 YNNKEL (reference sequence). V gave up 5 bases and J gave up 3 bases, with 11 bases separating them. The length of the CDR3 is 14 residues.

The V gene is TRBV28, the J gene TRBJ2-5; D might be TRBD1 (6 bases). CDR3 length: 13 residues. Trimming took off 6 bases at V and 5 bases at J, with 13 bases between the two ends. The germline gives CDR1 MDHEN, CDR2 SYDVKM. The CDR3 reads CASRQTGTETQYF. The CDR3 DNA reads as TGTGCCAGCAGACAAACAGGGACCGAGACCCAGTACTTC.

The rearrangement joins TRBV5-4 to TRBJ2-5, with 8 bases matching TRBD2. V was clipped by 0 bases and J by 5 bases; unmatched bases: 6. The length of the CDR3 is 15 residues. Germline CDR1 SGHNT, CDR2 YYREEE (reference sequence). The CDR3 region is CASSLERGSMETQYF. CDR3 DNA: TGTGCCAGCAGCTTGGAGCGGGGGAGTATGGAGACCCAGTACTTC.